The rows below give T cell receptor beta chains drawn from one sample of a study of brain metastases from non-small cell lung cancer. Data came from immunoSEQ multiplex PCR; TCRdb stores just in-frame clones and leaves some out. The sample has about 1,700 clones, roughly 81% seen once; the top ten hold 8.7%. The sample taken for sequencing was tissue from a brain metastasis. All receptors derive from a donor at least 40 years old with non-small cell lung cancer. Each CDR3 is given with its conserved first and last residue. A D gene is named only where the DNA matches it firmly. Rows may omit the clone size; those that give it use once, few, many or a size class.

>TRBJ2-5|NA|15|TRBV10-3|TRBD1
TGTGCCATCAGTGAGCAGAACAGGGGGCTGGAGACCCAGTACTTC
CAISEQNRGLETQYF
>TRBJ2-5|NA|15|TRBV7-2|NA
TGTGCCAGCAGCCCTCAGACAGCCTCTGGGGAAACCCAGTACTTC
CASSPQTASGETQYF
>TRBJ2-1|NA|16|TRBV6-6|NA
TGTGCCAGCAGTTACAAGGGGGAGAGCTCCTACAATGAGCAGTTCTTC
CASSYKGESSYNEQFF
>TRBJ2-7|NA|14|TRBV7-2|TRBD1
TGTGCCAGCCAGGGGGGGACAGGGGGAAACGAGCAGTACTTC
CASQGGTGGNEQYF
>TRBJ2-3|NA|14|TRBV2|NA
TGTGCCAGCAGTGTAGATACCGGGGTGTATACGCAGTATTTT
CASSVDTGVYTQYF
>TRBJ2-3|once|16|TRBV19|NA
TGTGCCAGTAGTAGCCCGGGACTGCCCAACACAGATACGCAGTATTTT
CASSSPGLPNTDTQYF
>TRBJ2-3|NA|14|TRBV5-4|NA
TGTGCCAGCAGTTCCGGACAGCTCTCAGATATGCAGTATTTT
CASSSGQLSDMQYF
>TRBJ2-5|NA|11|TRBV30|TRBD1
TGTGCCTGGAGTGTGGACAGGGGTCAGTACTTC
CAWSVDRGQYF
>TRBJ1-1|NA|15|TRBV30|NA
TGTGCCTCACTTACAAAGGGGGGGGGCGTAACTGAAGCTTTCTTT
CASLTKGGGVTEAFF
>TRBJ1-1|NA|12|TRBV12-3/TRBV12-4|NA
TGTGCCAGCAGCTCAGGGCCAGGGGAAGCTTTCTTT
CASSSGPGEAFF
>TRBJ1-2|NA|13|TRBV10-1|NA
TGCGCCAGCAGTGAGTCTAAAGGTTCCGGCTACACCTTC
CASSESKGSGYTF
>TRBJ1-2|NA|14|TRBV24-1|NA
TGTGCCACCAGCACCGGGACTGGGGCCCGGGGCTACACCTTC
CATSTGTGARGYTF
>TRBJ2-7|once|14|TRBV2|TRBD2
TGTGCCAGCAGTGAGACTAGCGCATCTTACGAGCAGTACTTC
CASSETSASYEQYF
>TRBJ2-1|NA|15|TRBV2|NA
TGTGCCAGCAGTGATGCGGACACGCCATACAATGAGCAGTTCTTC
CASSDADTPYNEQFF
>TRBJ2-1|NA|13|TRBV10-3|NA
TGTGCCATCAGTGAGTCGTGGGGCGATGAGCAGTTCTTC
CAISESWGDEQFF
>TRBJ1-1|NA|13|TRBV6-5|NA
TGTGCCAGCAGCCTAACGAAGGGGTGGGAAGCTTTCTTT
CASSLTKGWEAFF
>TRBJ1-2|NA|16|TRBV4-1|TRBD1
TGCGCCAGCAGTCCCCGGACAGGGGGCACCCGACATGGCTACACCTTC
CASSPRTGGTRHGYTF
>TRBJ1-2|NA|14|TRBV6-5|TRBD1
TGTGCCAGCACCGACCGACAGGGTCTTGATGGTTACACCTTC
CASTDRQGLDGYTF
>TRBJ1-2|NA|10|TRBV29-1|NA
TGCAGCGTTGAGGACTATGGCTACACCTTC
CSVEDYGYTF
>TRBJ1-1|few|14|TRBV6-5|TRBD1
TGTGCCAGCAGCCGGGGACAGGGAAAGGCTGAAGCTTTCTTT
CASSRGQGKAEAFF
>TRBJ2-5|NA|16|TRBV3-1/TRBV3-2|TRBD1
TGTGCCAGCAGCCAGAGAGGGACAGGGGGCCGGGGGACCCAGTACTTC
CASSQRGTGGRGTQYF
>TRBJ2-7|NA|14|TRBV6-5|NA
TGTGCCAGCAGTTACTTCTGGACTGGTTACGAGCAGTACTTC
CASSYFWTGYEQYF
>TRBJ1-3|NA|16|TRBV30|NA
TGTGCCTGGAGTTTGTCAACCCAAAGCTCTGGAAACACCATATATTTT
CAWSLSTQSSGNTIYF
>TRBJ1-2|NA|13|TRBV14|NA
TGTGCCAGCAGCCAAAGGGGCAGGCGGGGCTACACCTTC
CASSQRGRRGYTF
>TRBJ2-7|NA|12|TRBV5-1|NA
TGCGCCAGCTCCGGGGTTTCCTACGAGCAGTACTTC
CASSGVSYEQYF
>TRBJ2-1|NA|12|TRBV10-2|NA
TGCGCCAGCGCAGGGTTTGGGAATGAGCAGTTCTTC
CASAGFGNEQFF
>TRBJ1-2|NA|15|TRBV6-5|TRBD1
TGTGCCAGCAGTACACGGACAGGGATAGTCTATGGCTACACCTTC
CASSTRTGIVYGYTF
>TRBJ2-3|NA|17|TRBV3-1/TRBV3-2|NA
TGTGCCAGCACTCATGGATATGTGGACGGCTCCCTAGATACGCAGTATTTT
CASTHGYVDGSLDTQYF
>TRBJ2-2|once|14|TRBV7-3|NA
TGTGCCAGCAGCTTACTGGTCAACACCGAGGAGCTGTTTTTT
CASSLLVNTEELFF
>TRBJ2-3|NA|13|TRBV19|NA
TGTGCCAGTAGTATGGGGGTAGGAGATATGCAGTATTTT
CASSMGVGDMQYF
>TRBJ2-5|NA|15|TRBV7-8|TRBD1
TGTGCCAGCAGCCAGAGCCAGGGGGTCCAAGAGACCCAGTACTTC
CASSQSQGVQETQYF
>TRBJ2-3|NA|15|TRBV5-4|TRBD1
TGTGCCAGCAGCTCCCGGACAGGGAGCACAGATACGCAGTATTTT
CASSSRTGSTDTQYF